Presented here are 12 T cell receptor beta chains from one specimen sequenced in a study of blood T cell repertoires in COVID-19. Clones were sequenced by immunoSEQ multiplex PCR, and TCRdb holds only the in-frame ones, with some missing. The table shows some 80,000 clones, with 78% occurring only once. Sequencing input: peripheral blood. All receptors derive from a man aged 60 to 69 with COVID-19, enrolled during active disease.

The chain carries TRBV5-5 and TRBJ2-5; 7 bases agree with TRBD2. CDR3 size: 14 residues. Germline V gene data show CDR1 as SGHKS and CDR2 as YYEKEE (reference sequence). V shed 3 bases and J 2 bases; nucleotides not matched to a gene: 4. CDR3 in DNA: TGTGCCAGCAGCTCTTGGACTAGTCAAGAGACCCAGTACTTC. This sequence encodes CASSSWTSQETQYF.

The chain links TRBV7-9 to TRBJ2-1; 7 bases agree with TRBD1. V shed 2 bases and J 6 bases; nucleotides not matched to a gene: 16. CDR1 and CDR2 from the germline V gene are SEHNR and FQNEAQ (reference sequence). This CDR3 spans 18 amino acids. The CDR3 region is CASSLRGPPGIGGNEQFF. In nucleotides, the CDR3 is TGTGCCAGCAGCTTAAGGGGGCCCCCGGGCATCGGAGGCAATGAGCAGTTCTTC.

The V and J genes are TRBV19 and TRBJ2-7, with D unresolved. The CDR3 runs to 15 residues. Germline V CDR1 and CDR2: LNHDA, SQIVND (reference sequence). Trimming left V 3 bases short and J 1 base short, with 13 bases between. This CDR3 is CASSIFIGSSYEQYF. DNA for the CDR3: TGTGCCAGTAGTATTTTTATTGGCAGTTCCTACGAGCAGTACTTC.

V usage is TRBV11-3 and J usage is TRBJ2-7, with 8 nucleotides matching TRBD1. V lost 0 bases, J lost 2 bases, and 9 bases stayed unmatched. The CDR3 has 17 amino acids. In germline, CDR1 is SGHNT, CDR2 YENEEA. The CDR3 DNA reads TGTGCCAGCAGCTTAGAGCGGACAGGGCAAAGGGCCTACGAGCAGTACTTC. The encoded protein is CASSLERTGQRAYEQYF.

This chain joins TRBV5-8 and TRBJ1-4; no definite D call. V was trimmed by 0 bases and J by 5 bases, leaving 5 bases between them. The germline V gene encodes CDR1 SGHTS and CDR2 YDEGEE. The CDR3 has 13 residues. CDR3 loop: CASSLGPNEKLFF. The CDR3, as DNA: TGTGCCAGCAGCTTGGGGCCCAATGAAAAACTGTTTTTT.

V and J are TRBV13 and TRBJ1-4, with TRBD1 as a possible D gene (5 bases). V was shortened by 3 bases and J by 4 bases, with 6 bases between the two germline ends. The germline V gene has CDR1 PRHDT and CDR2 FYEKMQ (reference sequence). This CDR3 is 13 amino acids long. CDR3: CASSFRVNEKLFF. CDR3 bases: TGTGCCAGCAGCTTCAGGGTTAATGAAAAACTGTTTTTT.

The DNA of the CDR3 is TGTGCCAGCAGTGATAAGGGCGGGGGACCGCCCGCGTACTTC. It is translated as CASSDKGGGPPAYF. The genes are TRBV6-1 and TRBJ2-5; 7 bases match TRBD2. CDR1 is MNHNS and CDR2 is SASEGT in the germline V gene. The CDR3 is 14 amino acids. The trim removed 3 bases at V and 13 bases at J, leaving 14 bases unmatched.

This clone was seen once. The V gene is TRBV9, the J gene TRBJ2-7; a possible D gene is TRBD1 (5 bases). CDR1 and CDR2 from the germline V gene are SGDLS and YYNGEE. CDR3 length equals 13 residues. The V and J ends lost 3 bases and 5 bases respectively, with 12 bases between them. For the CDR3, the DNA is TGTGCCAGCAGCGCCTGGGGCTTTGACGAGCAGTACTTC. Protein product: CASSAWGFDEQYF.

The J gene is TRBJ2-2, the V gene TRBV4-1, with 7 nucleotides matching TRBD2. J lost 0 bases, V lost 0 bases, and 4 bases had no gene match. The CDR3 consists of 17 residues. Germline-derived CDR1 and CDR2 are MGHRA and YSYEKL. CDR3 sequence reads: CASSQERAGANTGELFF. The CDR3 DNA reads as TGCGCCAGCAGCCAAGAGAGGGCGGGGGCGAACACCGGGGAGCTGTTTTTT.

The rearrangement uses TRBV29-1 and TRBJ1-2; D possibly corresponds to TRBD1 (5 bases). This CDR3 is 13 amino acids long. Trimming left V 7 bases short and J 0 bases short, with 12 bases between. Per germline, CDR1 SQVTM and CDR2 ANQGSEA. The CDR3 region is CSAVTVSNYGYTF. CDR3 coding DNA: TGCAGCGCTGTGACAGTCTCTAACTATGGCTACACCTTC. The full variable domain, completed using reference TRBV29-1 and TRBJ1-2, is SAVISQKPSRDICQRGTSLTIQCQVDSQVTMMFWYRQQPGQSLTLIATANQGSEATYESGFVIDKFPISRPNLTFSTLTVSNMSPEDSSIYLCSAVTVSNYGYTFGSGTRLTVV.

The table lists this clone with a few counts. The CDR3 DNA sequence: TGTGCCAGCAGCCGACAGGGCTCCTACGAGCAGTACTTC. Its protein product is CASSRQGSYEQYF. The chain is built from TRBV14 and TRBJ2-7; 7 bases are a match to TRBD1. The CDR3 has 13 amino acids. The ends lost 4 bases at V and 0 bases at J; junction bases unmatched: 0. Germline CDR1 SGHDN, CDR2 FVKESK.

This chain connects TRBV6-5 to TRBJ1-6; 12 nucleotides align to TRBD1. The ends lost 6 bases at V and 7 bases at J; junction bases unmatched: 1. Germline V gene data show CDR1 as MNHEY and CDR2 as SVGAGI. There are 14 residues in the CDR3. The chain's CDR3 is CASRGTGGNSPLHF. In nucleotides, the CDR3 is TGTGCCAGCAGAGGGACAGGGGGCAATTCACCCCTCCACTTT.